Following are 23 T cell receptor beta chains from one sample sequenced in a study of radiation and T cells in renal cell carcinoma. The time point: blood 2 weeks post-SBRT. Stated treatment: 15 Gy SBRT to primary tumor, nephrectomy 4 weeks later. Repertoires were generated with immunoSEQ multiplex PCR, while TCRdb's copy carries only in-frame clones and drops some. The sample contains about 130,000 clones, around nine tenths of which appear only once. Source: blood, taken from a patient whose treatment included radiotherapy and nephrectomy. Every receptor here comes from a woman in her 70s with renal cell carcinoma.

The rearrangement uses TRBV7-6 and TRBJ2-5, with unresolved D. Between the trimmed V and J ends, which lost 5 bases and 2 bases, there was a span of 6 bases. Looked up from germline, CDR1 is SGHVS and CDR2 is FNYEAQ. The CDR3 has 12 amino acids. The CDR3 bases are TGTGCCAGCAGCGCACGACAAGAGACCCAGTACTTC. Translated, it gives CASSARQETQYF.

The gene calls are TRBV5-6 and TRBJ2-7, with D hard to call. This CDR3 contains 13 residues. V was pared by 4 bases and J by 4 bases, with 12 bases between. The germline CDR1 and CDR2 sequences are SGHDT and YYEEEE. This CDR3 is CASSPDGSYEQYF. The CDR3 DNA reads as TGTGCCAGCAGCCCCGACGGCAGTTACGAGCAGTACTTC.

The sample holds one count of this clone. The chain links TRBV5-8 to TRBJ1-1; D remains ambiguous. The ends were cut back, 0 bases at V and 0 bases at J, with 6 bases in the middle. The CDR3 extends over 14 amino acids. The V gene's germline CDR1 is SGHTS and CDR2 YDEGEE. This CDR3 is CASSLGLVNTEAFF. The CDR3 DNA follows: TGTGCCAGCAGCTTGGGGTTGGTGAACACTGAAGCTTTCTTT.

This clone was seen a few times. The chain combines TRBV19 with TRBJ2-3; D is uncertain. This CDR3 has 13 amino acids. CDR1 LNHDA and CDR2 SQIVND come from the germline V gene (reference sequence). V was pared by 6 bases and J by 1 base, with 8 bases between. This chain's CDR3 is CASRKIGTDTQYF. CDR3 bases: TGTGCCAGTAGAAAGATCGGCACAGATACGCAGTATTTT.

This sequence joins TRBV28 and TRBJ2-5, with TRBD1 matching over 11 bases. Germline lookup yields CDR1 MDHEN and CDR2 SYDVKM. The CDR3 loop spans 15 amino acids. Germline trimming cut 5 bases from V and 4 bases from J; bases unmatched to any gene: 6. CDR3 DNA: TGTGCCAGCAGTCAGGGGACAGGGGGGCGAGAGACCCAGTACTTC. Amino acid sequence: CASSQGTGGRETQYF.

The chain links TRBV6-6 to TRBJ1-4; the D gene is possibly TRBD1 (5 bases). Germline CDR1 and CDR2: MNHNY and SVGAGI (reference sequence). V was shortened by 6 bases and J by 7 bases, with 9 bases between the two germline ends. CDR3 size: 12 residues. This CDR3 reads CASRQVGEKLFF. CDR3 DNA: TGTGCCAGCAGACAGGTCGGTGAAAAACTGTTTTTT.

The chain carries TRBV7-2 and TRBJ2-5, with 10 nucleotides matching TRBD1. The trim removed 2 bases at V and 3 bases at J, leaving 9 bases unmatched. Germline values: CDR1 SGHTA, CDR2 FQGNSA. This CDR3 has 17 residues. The CDR3 DNA is TGTGCCAGCAGCTTAAATCGGAGACAGGGGGCGAAAGAGACCCAGTACTTC. This encodes CASSLNRRQGAKETQYF.

The chain combines TRBV7-2 with TRBJ1-2; 9 bases line up with TRBD1. The CDR3 has 18 residues. With 5 bases clipped from V and 0 bases from J, the junction kept 13 bases outside the gene matches. Germline V CDR1 and CDR2: SGHTA, FQGNSA. This chain's CDR3 is CASSPRRTGVLSNYGYTF. DNA for the CDR3: TGTGCCAGCAGCCCGAGGCGGACAGGGGTCCTATCTAACTATGGCTACACCTTC.

This clone was recorded once. The chain has TRBV7-2 and TRBJ1-2; no clear D gene. Looked up from germline, CDR1 is SGHTA and CDR2 is FQGNSA. The CDR3 is 12 residues long. The V gene lost 5 bases and the J gene lost 7 bases, with 11 bases spanning the gap. CDR3 in amino acids: CASSKNQIGYTF. Here the CDR3 DNA reads TGTGCCAGCAGCAAAAATCAAATTGGCTACACCTTC.

This chain links TRBV11-2 with TRBJ2-7; perhaps TRBD1 as D (6 bases). The V gene lost 0 bases and the J gene lost 2 bases, with 8 bases spanning the gap. In germline, CDR1 is SGHAT, CDR2 FQNNGV. The length of the CDR3 is 14 residues. The CDR3 spells CASSLEQGTYEQYF. The CDR3 region has the DNA TGTGCCAGCAGCTTAGAACAGGGAACCTACGAGCAGTACTTC.

The chain links TRBV28 to TRBJ1-3; D remains ambiguous. The CDR3 length is 12 residues. V lost 3 bases and J lost 4, with 4 bases in between. The germline V gene encodes CDR1 MDHEN and CDR2 SYDVKM. The CDR3 region has the DNA TGTGCCAGCAGTTTGAAGGGAAACACCATATATTTT. It is translated as CASSLKGNTIYF.

The chain carries TRBV30 and TRBJ1-2, with D uncertain. Germline CDR1 GTSNPN, CDR2 SVGIG (reference sequence). Deletions cut 4 bases from V and 2 bases from J, with 11 bases between. The CDR3 sequence is 13 residues long. CDR3 sequence (DNA): TGTGCCTGGATGCAGAAGTTAAACTATGGCTACACCTTC. It translates to CAWMQKLNYGYTF.

This chain connects TRBV4-1 to TRBJ2-5; TRBD2 matches 10 bases. V dropped 3 bases and J dropped 5; count of bases not matched to a gene: 9. Per germline, CDR1 MGHRA and CDR2 YSYEKL. The CDR3 totals 16 residues. The CDR3 DNA reads TGCGCCAGCAGCCAGTCGAGCGGGGGGGCATGGGAGACCCAGTACTTC. Its protein is CASSQSSGGAWETQYF.

The chain joins TRBV5-4 to TRBJ2-2; the match to TRBD1 covers 9 bases. The CDR3 spans 15 residues. V was pared by 1 base and J by 4 bases, with 2 bases of the junction left unmatched. The germline V gene encodes CDR1 SGHNT and CDR2 YYREEE (reference sequence). The CDR3 loop is CASSLNRGLTGELFF. The CDR3 DNA follows: TGTGCCAGCAGCTTGAACAGGGGGCTCACCGGGGAGCTGTTTTTT.

This sequence joins TRBV27 and TRBJ1-1, with D tentatively TRBD1 (6 bases). Germline V gene data show CDR1 as MNHEY and CDR2 as SMNVEV (reference sequence). Between the trimmed V and J ends, which lost 5 bases and 5 bases, there was a span of 9 bases. This CDR3 is built from 12 residues. DNA for the CDR3: TGTGCCAGCAGTCCAGGGGTGACTGAAGCTTTCTTT. The encoded protein is CASSPGVTEAFF.

In its sample, this clone was seen once. The chain employs TRBV5-1 and TRBJ2-1; the match to TRBD2 covers 11 bases. The length of the CDR3 is 16 residues. The V gene's germline CDR1 is SGHRS and CDR2 YFSETQ. The trim removed 1 base at V and 4 bases at J, leaving 4 bases unmatched. The CDR3, as DNA: TGCGCCAGCAGCTTGCAACTAGCGGGGGCTTACAATGAGCAGTTCTTC. It encodes CASSLQLAGAYNEQFF.

This rearrangement joins TRBV6-1 to TRBJ1-2, with 8 positions matching TRBD1. V was pared by 6 bases and J by 2 bases, with 2 bases of the junction left unmatched. This CDR3 has 13 amino acids. CDR1 MNHNS and CDR2 SASEGT come from the germline V gene. The CDR3: CASRAGGNYGYTF. CDR3 in DNA: TGTGCCAGCAGGGCAGGGGGCAACTATGGCTACACCTTC.

The chain recombines TRBV11-2 with TRBJ2-7; D possibly corresponds to TRBD1 (5 bases). The germline CDR1 and CDR2 sequences are SGHAT and FQNNGV. Trimming took off 2 bases at V and 0 bases at J, with 8 bases between the two ends. CDR3 size: 14 residues. The CDR3 bases are TGTGCCAGCAGCTTACAGGGAAGCTCCTACGAGCAGTACTTC. Translated: CASSLQGSSYEQYF.

The chain links TRBV6-4 to TRBJ2-7; 7 nucleotides align to TRBD1. Germline V gene sequence: CDR1 MRHNA, CDR2 SNTAGT. The V and J ends lost 0 bases and 11 bases, in that order; junction bases with no gene match: 19. The CDR3 has 17 residues. The CDR3 loop reads CASSDSRGQAERPREYF. The CDR3 nucleotides are TGTGCCAGCAGTGACTCGAGGGGGCAGGCGGAACGTCCTAGGGAGTACTTC.

CDR3 sequence (DNA): TGTGCCTGGAGTCCTTTCGGGAATACTGAAGCTTTCTTT. It encodes CAWSPFGNTEAFF. J is TRBJ1-1 and V is TRBV30, with D uncertain. Deletions cut 2 bases from V and 5 bases from J, with 12 bases between. Germline V lookup: CDR1 GTSNPN, CDR2 SVGIG (reference sequence). This CDR3 is built from 13 residues.

The chain recombines TRBV7-8 with TRBJ1-6; 9 bases map to TRBD1. The germline V gene has CDR1 SGHVS and CDR2 FQNEAQ. Trimming took 2 bases from V and 9 from J; bases not matched to a gene: 8. The CDR3 length is 16 residues. CDR3 nucleotides: TGTGCCAGCAGCTTAACCGAGACAGGGGGTAGTTCACCCCTCCACTTT. Amino acids: CASSLTETGGSSPLHF.

The rearrangement joins TRBV4-1 to TRBJ1-1, with 9 bases identical to TRBD1. In germline, CDR1 is MGHRA, CDR2 YSYEKL. V lost 4 bases and J lost 3; bases outside the gene matches: 6. This CDR3 region has 15 residues. CDR3 bases: TGCGCCAGCAGCCCCCTATGGGACAGGGACACTGAAGCTTTCTTT. This encodes CASSPLWDRDTEAFF.

This chain joins TRBV5-1 and TRBJ1-2, with 7 bases fitting TRBD1. V lost 0 bases to trimming and J lost 5 bases; unmatched junction nucleotides: 4. Germline values: CDR1 SGHRS, CDR2 YFSETQ. The length of the CDR3 is 14 residues. CDR3 loop: CASSLEGGGYGYTF. CDR3 bases: TGCGCCAGCAGCTTGGAAGGGGGCGGGTATGGCTACACCTTC.